Below are 21 T cell receptor beta chains sequenced from a single sample in a study of blood T cell repertoires in COVID-19. Only in-frame clones appear in the TCRdb table, and some are missing; sequencing was by immunoSEQ multiplex PCR. Of about 160,000 clones listed, roughly 84% are singletons. The sequenced material came from peripheral blood. These TCRs come from an older woman with COVID-19, enrolled during active disease.

This clone was seen just once. The chain combines TRBV14 with TRBJ1-2; the match to TRBD1 covers 9 bases. V shed 1 base, J shed 7 bases, and the junction held 19 bases outside the gene matches. Germline CDR1 is SGHDN and CDR2 is FVKESK. This CDR3 is built from 19 residues. In DNA form, the CDR3 reads TGTGCCAGCAGCCAAGTAACAGGGGGCGCGACGGGGACCGCTAGTGGCTACACCTTC. Residues: CASSQVTGGATGTASGYTF.

The rearrangement joins TRBV9 to TRBJ2-3; D ambiguous. Germline V gives CDR1 SGDLS, CDR2 YYNGEE. The CDR3 totals 13 residues. V was clipped by 3 bases and J by 0 bases, with 5 bases between them. The CDR3, as DNA: TGTGCCAGCAGCGGAGGTAGCACAGATACGCAGTATTTT. It specifies CASSGGSTDTQYF.

CDR3 protein: CASSQFGSKNIQYF. In DNA form, the CDR3 reads TGTGCCAGCAGCCAATTCGGGTCTAAAAACATTCAGTACTTC. This chain links TRBV3-1 (or the pseudogene TRBV3-2) with TRBJ2-4; D uncertain. The CDR3 covers 14 residues. Germline V gene lookup returns CDR1 LGHDT and CDR2 YNNKEL (reference sequence). The V end lost 2 bases, the J end lost 4 bases, and 9 bases lay between the germline ends.

The chain has TRBV5-1 and TRBJ2-5; 10 nucleotides agree with TRBD2. V lost 6 bases and J lost 5; bases outside the gene matches: 10. This CDR3 comprises 15 residues. The V gene's germline CDR1 is SGHRS and CDR2 YFSETQ. This CDR3 is CASTPPVAGGETQYF. For the CDR3, the DNA is TGCGCCAGCACCCCCCCTGTAGCGGGGGGCGAGACCCAGTACTTC.

The CDR3 DNA reads TGTGCCAGCAGCTTCGGAGGGCTTAATTCACCCCTCCACTTT. Translating gives CASSFGGLNSPLHF. The rearrangement uses TRBV7-3 and TRBJ1-6; D is unclear. The CDR3 covers 14 residues. Germline V gene sequence: CDR1 SGHTA, CDR2 FQGTGA. The V end was cut by 3 bases, the J end by 6 bases, with 9 bases between.

This clone appeared a few times. The genes are TRBV7-9 and TRBJ1-4; TRBD1 is a possible D gene (6 bases). V was clipped by 4 bases and J by 10 bases, with 13 bases between them. The length of the CDR3 is 13 residues. From germline, CDR1 is SEHNR and CDR2 FQNEAQ (reference sequence). CDR3 sequence: CASSSQDSGKLFF. DNA for the CDR3: TGTGCCAGCAGCTCACAGGACAGCGGAAAACTGTTTTTT.

V is TRBV27 and J is TRBJ2-7; 7 bases agree with TRBD1. The CDR3 loop spans 14 amino acids. V dropped 4 bases and J dropped 1; count of bases not matched to a gene: 4. Germline V gene sequence: CDR1 MNHEY, CDR2 SMNVEV (reference sequence). CDR3 amino acids: CASSSSQGSYEQYF. The CDR3 nucleotides read TGTGCCAGCAGTTCTTCACAGGGGTCCTACGAGCAGTACTTC.

This clone was detected only a few times. J is TRBJ1-2 and V is TRBV3-1 (or the pseudogene TRBV3-2); 9 bases agree with TRBD1. This CDR3 is built from 14 residues. The V gene's germline CDR1 is LGHDT and CDR2 YNNKEL (reference sequence). The junction had 6 bases not matched to a gene; V was cut back by 3 bases and J by 7 bases. CDR3 residues: CASSHRDREGGYTF. CDR3 in DNA: TGTGCCAGCAGCCACCGGGACAGGGAAGGTGGCTACACCTTC.

V gene TRBV18 combines with J gene TRBJ2-1; D ambiguous. Germline V gene lookup returns CDR1 KGHSH and CDR2 LQKENI. V shed 0 bases and J shed 0 bases, with 9 bases lying between them. CDR3 length: 16 residues. The CDR3 reads CASSPPWHSSYNEQFF. In nucleotides, the CDR3 is TGTGCCAGCTCACCACCGTGGCACAGCTCCTACAATGAGCAGTTCTTC.

V and J are TRBV18 and TRBJ1-3; 9 bases line up with TRBD1. V lost 6 bases, J lost 2 bases, and 11 bases stayed unmatched. This CDR3 is 17 amino acids long. Germline V gene lookup returns CDR1 KGHSH and CDR2 LQKENI. The CDR3 DNA reads TGTGCCAGCTCCCGGGGACAGGGAGTAACCCCTGGAAACACCATATATTTT. It is translated as CASSRGQGVTPGNTIYF.

This clone was seen at least ten times. The chain couples TRBV5-1 to TRBJ1-6; 7 nucleotides match TRBD1. The CDR3 has 16 residues. Losses at the gene ends were 4 bases for V and 4 bases for J; bases not matched to a gene: 8. Germline lookup yields CDR1 SGHRS and CDR2 YFSETQ. CDR3 amino acids: CASSQGVTGYNSPLHF. The CDR3 DNA reads as TGCGCCAGCAGCCAGGGGGTCACTGGTTATAATTCACCCCTCCACTTT.

This sequence joins TRBV29-1 and TRBJ1-1; the match to TRBD1 covers 7 bases. Looked up from germline, CDR1 is SQVTM and CDR2 is ANQGSEA. CDR3 length: 14 residues. Trimming at V came to 5 bases and at J to 1 base, leaving 7 bases not matched to a gene. Written as DNA, the CDR3 is TGCAGCGTTTATCTACAGGGGTGGAACACTGAAGCTTTCTTT. Its protein product is CSVYLQGWNTEAFF.

The chain is built from TRBV9 and TRBJ2-1; maybe TRBD2 (6 bases). The V gene lost 4 bases and the J gene lost 0 bases, with 14 bases spanning the gap. CDR3 size: 16 residues. Germline CDR1 reads SGDLS; CDR2 reads YYNGEE. CDR3 region: CASSFPGLSSYNEQFF. In nucleotides, the CDR3 is TGTGCCAGCAGCTTTCCGGGACTCAGCTCCTACAATGAGCAGTTCTTC. Together with reference TRBV9 and TRBJ2-1, the CDR3 gives the full variable domain: DSGVTQTPKHLITATGQRVTLRCSPRSGDLSVYWYQQSLDQGLQFLIQYYNGEERAKGNILERFSAQQFPDLHSELNLSSLELGDSALYFCASSFPGLSSYNEQFFGPGTRLTVL.

This rearrangement joins TRBV6-5 to TRBJ1-4; D perhaps matches TRBD1 (6 bases). This CDR3 is built from 15 residues. V was clipped by 5 bases and J by 6 bases, with 16 bases between them. Germline V CDR1 and CDR2: MNHEY, SVGAGI. The CDR3: CASSRGTPGDEKLFF. The DNA for the CDR3 is TGTGCCAGCAGTCGAGGGACACCGGGTGATGAAAAACTGTTTTTT.

The sample holds many counts of this clone. The chain joins TRBV7-3 to TRBJ2-7; the match to TRBD2 covers 11 bases. Trimming removed 5 bases from V and 5 bases from J; junction bases left unmatched: 14. The CDR3 is made up of 17 amino acids. Germline lookup yields CDR1 SGHTA and CDR2 FQGTGA. The CDR3 region is CASSPTSGLAAKDEQYF. CDR3 coding DNA: TGTGCCAGCAGCCCGACCTCGGGACTAGCGGCCAAAGACGAGCAGTACTTC.

The chain links TRBV12-3 or TRBV12-4 to TRBJ2-3; the D is unclear. Deletions cut 1 base from V and 9 bases from J, with 8 bases between. The CDR3 has 12 residues. The CDR3 DNA follows: TGTGCCAGCAGTTTAGTGGTAGAGACGCAGTATTTT. Its protein is CASSLVVETQYF.

The CDR3 reads CASSLGPGASEKLFF. The CDR3 DNA reads TGTGCCAGCAGCTTGGGGCCAGGGGCGAGTGAAAAACTGTTTTTT. The chain is built from TRBV5-4 and TRBJ1-4; tentatively, D is TRBD1 (6 bases). This CDR3 has 15 residues. With 0 bases removed from V and 7 bases from J, the gap between germline ends came to 13 bases. The germline V gene encodes CDR1 SGHNT and CDR2 YYREEE (reference sequence).

The rearrangement uses TRBV10-1 and TRBJ2-7, with D possibly TRBD1 on 5 matching bases. This CDR3 spans 16 amino acids. The germline V and J ends were trimmed by 6 bases and 2 bases, with 20 bases remaining between them. The germline CDR1 and CDR2 sequences are WNHNN and SYGVQD (reference sequence). The CDR3 coding sequence is TGCGCCAGCAGATCGGTCCGGACACCCGGTCCCTACGAGCAGTACGTC. It yields the protein CASRSVRTPGPYEQYV.

This chain connects TRBV7-2 to TRBJ2-7; TRBD2 matches at 13 bases. The germline gives CDR1 SGHTA, CDR2 FQGNSA. V was pared by 3 bases and J by 3 bases, with 2 bases of the junction left unmatched. CDR3 size: 15 residues. The CDR3 DNA reads as TGTGCCAGCAGCTTGGGACTAGCGGGGAGCTACGAGCAGTACGTC. Translating gives CASSLGLAGSYEQYV.

This clone was seen just once. The chain is built from TRBV5-1 and TRBJ1-2, with 10 bases fitting TRBD1. Trimming removed 2 bases from V and 0 bases from J; junction bases left unmatched: 16. This CDR3 contains 20 residues. In germline, CDR1 is SGHRS, CDR2 YFSETQ. CDR3 sequence: CASSLKGQGSPRLANYGYTF. CDR3 nucleotide sequence: TGCGCCAGCAGCTTAAAGGGACAGGGGAGTCCCCGCCTAGCTAACTATGGCTACACCTTC. The full variable domain, in which reference TRBV5-1 and TRBJ1-2 provide the parts outside the CDR3, is KAGVTQTPRYLIKTRGQQVTLSCSPISGHRSVSWYQQTPGQGLQFLFEYFSETQRNKGNFPGRFSGRQFSNSRSEMNVSTLELGDSALYLCASSLKGQGSPRLANYGYTFGSGTRLTVV.

The chain has TRBV29-1 and TRBJ2-1; the D gene is possibly TRBD1 (6 bases). The CDR3 has 12 residues. The V end lost 8 bases, the J end lost 8 bases, and 16 bases lay between the germline ends. Germline V gives CDR1 SQVTM, CDR2 ANQGSEA. The CDR3 loop reads CSTRDNRDEQFF. The CDR3 DNA follows: TGCAGCACCCGGGACAATCGGGATGAGCAGTTCTTC.